Shown below are 18 T cell receptor beta chains from a single sample sequenced in a study of shared clonotypes between healthy human individuals. CD8 cells classed as naive were CD45RO-negative and positively selected for CCR7, excluding terminally differentiated effector memory CD45RA+ cells. Clones were sequenced by immunoSEQ multiplex PCR, and TCRdb holds only the in-frame ones, with some missing. The table lists 600,000 or so clones, roughly 98% of them singletons, with 0.3% in the top ten. The sample comprised naive CD8+ T cells sorted from blood. The origin of the receptors is a man in his thirties or forties in good health.

This clone is a singleton in its sample. The rearrangement links TRBV10-2 to TRBJ2-1; TRBD1 aligns across 10 bases. The CDR3 is 13 residues long. The germline gives CDR1 WSHSY, CDR2 SAAADI. V gave up 10 bases and J gave up 6 bases; unmatched junction bases: 6. The CDR3 DNA follows: TGCGCCACCGGGACAGGGGCATTCAATGAGCAGTTCTTC. Residues: CATGTGAFNEQFF.

CDR3 in amino acids: CASSPDGTYYGYTF. The CDR3 DNA follows: TGCGCCAGCAGTCCGGACGGGACCTACTATGGCTACACCTTC. The V call is TRBV10-1, the J call TRBJ1-2, with D possibly TRBD1 on 5 matching bases. V was pared by 5 bases and J by 3 bases, with 13 bases between. Germline V gene data show CDR1 as WNHNN and CDR2 as SYGVQD (reference sequence). The CDR3 covers 14 residues.

V usage is TRBV4-2 and J usage is TRBJ2-5; D is unresolved. The CDR3 totals 11 residues. Per germline, CDR1 LGHNA and CDR2 YNFKEQ. Trimming pared 1 base from V and 5 bases from J, leaving 2 bases between. This CDR3 is CASSQAETQYF. CDR3 DNA: TGTGCCAGCAGCCAAGCGGAGACCCAGTACTTC.

This clone was counted once. The chain is built from TRBV25-1 and TRBJ2-5, with TRBD1 as a possible D gene (5 bases). Germline-derived CDR1 and CDR2 are MGHDK and SYGVNS. V gave up 8 bases and J gave up 4 bases, with 17 bases separating them. The CDR3 is 14 residues long. CDR3 bases: TGTGCCAGCGGGGCCGGCCAGAGAATAGAGACCCAGTACTTC. The encoded protein is CASGAGQRIETQYF.

The chain uses TRBV30 and TRBJ1-5; 7 positions agree with TRBD1. The germline CDR1 and CDR2 sequences are GTSNPN and SVGIG (reference sequence). With 5 bases clipped from V and 4 bases from J, the junction kept 5 bases outside the gene matches. The CDR3 length is 13 residues. CDR3 coding DNA: TGTGCCTGGCCGGGACAGAAGAATCAGCCCCAGCATTTT. Translated: CAWPGQKNQPQHF.

This clone was counted a single time. This chain uses TRBV5-4 with TRBJ2-1; D not resolved. V was clipped by 5 bases and J by 7 bases, with 10 bases between them. This CDR3 has 12 amino acids. Germline CDR1 SGHNT, CDR2 YYREEE (reference sequence). CDR3 in DNA: TGTGCCAGCAGTATCGCCTTGAATGAGCAGTTCTTC. This encodes CASSIALNEQFF.

The chain joins TRBV10-3 to TRBJ2-1; D perhaps matches TRBD1 (5 bases). V was shortened by 11 bases and J by 0 bases, with 11 bases between the two germline ends. The CDR3 sequence is 13 residues long. Germline loops: CDR1 ENHRY, CDR2 SYGVKD. The CDR3 reads CAVQGSSYNEQFF. The CDR3 DNA reads TGTGCCGTTCAGGGTAGCTCCTACAATGAGCAGTTCTTC.

The rearrangement uses TRBV6-5 and TRBJ2-5, with 9 bases fitting TRBD1. V lost 1 base and J lost 2; bases outside the gene matches: 5. CDR3 size: 16 residues. CDR1 and CDR2 (germline): MNHEY, SVGAGI. The CDR3 DNA reads as TGTGCCAGCAGTTACTTTACAGGGGGCGGGCAAGAGACCCAGTACTTC. Translating gives CASSYFTGGGQETQYF.

The V and J genes are TRBV4-3 and TRBJ2-7; the match to TRBD2 covers 7 bases. There are 15 residues in the CDR3. Germline CDR1 and CDR2: LGHNA and YSLEER. With V trimmed by 0 bases and J by 2 bases, 4 bases remained unmatched. In DNA form, the CDR3 reads TGCGCCAGCAGCCAAGATAAGGGACTACCCTACGAGCAGTACTTC. Protein: CASSQDKGLPYEQYF.

This clone was seen once. The CDR3 sequence is CASSVDLASNQPQHF. CDR3 sequence (DNA): TGTGCCAGCAGCGTTGATTTGGCTAGCAATCAGCCCCAGCATTTT. The chain recombines TRBV9 with TRBJ1-5; D gene unclear. Trimming took off 2 bases at V and 0 bases at J, with 9 bases between the two ends. The CDR3 spans 15 residues. Germline values: CDR1 SGDLS, CDR2 YYNGEE.

The chain employs TRBV7-6 and TRBJ2-1; the match to TRBD1 covers 8 bases. Germline V gene sequence: CDR1 SGHVS, CDR2 FNYEAQ. V gave up 5 bases and J gave up 3 bases; unmatched junction bases: 3. The CDR3 runs 14 residues. CDR3 sequence (DNA): TGTGCCAGCAGCCGCGGACAGGGCTACAATGAGCAGTTCTTC. Translation gives CASSRGQGYNEQFF.

V gene TRBV5-1 combines with J gene TRBJ1-2, with unresolved D. Germline loops: CDR1 SGHRS, CDR2 YFSETQ. This CDR3 is built from 13 residues. Trimming took off 3 bases at V and 7 bases at J, with 13 bases between the two ends. This CDR3 reads CASSSPPDAGYTF. CDR3 sequence (DNA): TGCGCCAGCAGCTCGCCGCCCGACGCTGGCTACACCTTC. Filled out from reference TRBV5-1 and TRBJ1-2, the complete variable domain reads KAGVTQTPRYLIKTRGQQVTLSCSPISGHRSVSWYQQTPGQGLQFLFEYFSETQRNKGNFPGRFSGRQFSNSRSEMNVSTLELGDSALYLCASSSPPDAGYTFGSGTRLTVV.

The chain couples TRBV7-9 to TRBJ2-7; maybe TRBD2 (7 bases). This CDR3 is 16 amino acids long. The V gene lost 4 bases and the J gene lost 0 bases, with 16 bases spanning the gap. Germline assignment: CDR1 SEHNR and CDR2 FQNEAQ (reference sequence). The CDR3 nucleotides are TGTGCCAGCAGCTCCGCCGGGCGGGGGCCCTCCTACGAGCAGTACTTC. Translated, it gives CASSSAGRGPSYEQYF.

This chain uses TRBV7-8 with TRBJ1-1, with D possibly being TRBD1 (6 bases). V lost 5 bases and J 4 bases, leaving 17 bases between the germline ends. The CDR3 covers 15 residues. CDR1 SGHVS and CDR2 FQNEAQ come from the germline V gene. The CDR3 sequence: CASSAPTGLGTEAFF. Written as DNA, the CDR3 is TGTGCCAGCAGCGCTCCGACAGGATTGGGCACTGAAGCTTTCTTT.

This clone was observed once. The V gene is TRBV7-9, the J gene TRBJ1-2; D is undetermined. CDR3 length: 14 amino acids. Trimming left V 3 bases short and J 2 bases short, with 10 bases between. Germline loops: CDR1 SEHNR, CDR2 FQNEAQ (reference sequence). CDR3 protein: CASSFGDVNYGYTF. The CDR3 DNA sequence: TGTGCCAGCAGCTTCGGCGACGTGAACTATGGCTACACCTTC.

The chain is built from TRBV11-2 and TRBJ1-1, with D hard to call. The germline V and J ends were trimmed by 1 base and 0 bases, with 9 bases remaining between them. The CDR3 sequence is 15 residues long. Germline-derived CDR1 and CDR2 are SGHAT and FQNNGV. This CDR3 reads CASSLGWQMNTEAFF. The DNA of the CDR3 is TGTGCCAGCAGCTTAGGTTGGCAGATGAACACTGAAGCTTTCTTT.

The rearrangement joins TRBV27 to TRBJ1-5; D is unresolved. CDR1 is MNHEY, CDR2 SMNVEV, per germline (reference sequence). Trimming stripped 4 bases from V and 2 bases from J, with 6 bases between. CDR3 size: 13 residues. DNA of the CDR3: TGTGCCAGCAGTTATGGAGGCAATCAGCCCCAGCATTTT. It codes for CASSYGGNQPQHF.

J is TRBJ2-4 and V is TRBV30; the D gene is possibly TRBD2 (5 bases). Germline CDR1 GTSNPN, CDR2 SVGIG (reference sequence). Trimming left V 5 bases short and J 2 bases short, with 13 bases between. The CDR3 spans 14 residues. CDR3 sequence reads: CAWAGDKTKNIQYF. In DNA form, the CDR3 reads TGTGCCTGGGCCGGGGATAAAACCAAAAACATTCAGTACTTC.